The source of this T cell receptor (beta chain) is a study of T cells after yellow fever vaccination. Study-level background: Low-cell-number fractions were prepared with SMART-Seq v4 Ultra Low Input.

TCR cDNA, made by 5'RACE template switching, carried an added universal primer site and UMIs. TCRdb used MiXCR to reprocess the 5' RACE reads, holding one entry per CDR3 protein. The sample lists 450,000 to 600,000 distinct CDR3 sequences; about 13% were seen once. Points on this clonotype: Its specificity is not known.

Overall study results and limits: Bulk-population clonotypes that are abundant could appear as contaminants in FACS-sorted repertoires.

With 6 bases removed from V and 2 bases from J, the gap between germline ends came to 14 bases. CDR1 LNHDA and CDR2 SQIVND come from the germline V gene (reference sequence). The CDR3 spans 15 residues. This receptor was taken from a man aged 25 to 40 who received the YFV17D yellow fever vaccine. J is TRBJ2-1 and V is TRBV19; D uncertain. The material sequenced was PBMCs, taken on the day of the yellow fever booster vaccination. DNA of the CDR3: TGTGCCAGTAGCCAAGCTAGTCATACCTACAATGAGCAGTTCTTC. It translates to CASSQASHTYNEQFF.